The clone carrying this TCR beta chain has only a few counts. Antigen unknown. Together with a sample-barcoded 5' primer, a J-beta primer mix was included in a second PCR lasting about 7 to 11 cycles. TCRdb re-called the 5' RACE reads with MiXCR, one entry per CDR3 protein. The table lists around 1.1 million distinct CDR3 sequences, less than 45% of them singletons. This sample is drawn from a study of blood T cells in healthy people across ages. The study's findings and limits: Diversity estimates from one million T cells were considered underestimates. Roughly linearly, TCR beta diversity per million T cells fell as age increased.

V was clipped by 3 bases and J by 5 bases; unmatched bases: 6. The CDR3 covers 14 residues. Per the germline V gene, CDR1 is SEHNR and CDR2 is FQNEAQ (reference sequence). Donors gave roughly 10 milliliters of peripheral blood apiece. The amount of total RNA extracted per sample was at least 5.5 micrograms. The material sequenced was blood. The chain combines TRBV7-9 with TRBJ1-2; 7 bases match TRBD1. This TCR derives from a man between 18 and 29 years old in good health. The CDR3 nucleotides are TGTGCCAGCAGCTTGACAGGGCTCCCTTATGGCTACACCTTC. Residues: CASSLTGLPYGYTF.